The 30 T cell receptor beta chains presented below share a single source sample, sequenced in a study of human T cells and chemical hapten exposure. One entry per CDR3 protein results from TCRdb running MiXCR on the RACE reads. This table holds fewer than 200,000 distinct CDR3 sequences, around 30% found once. Time point here: pre-sensitization, week 0. Treatment denoted: therapeutic diphenylcyclopropenone sensitization with weekly scalp DPC. The sample here was whole blood, taken in connection with sensitization to the hapten diphenylcyclopropenone (DPC). The origin of the receptors is a woman aged 30 to 39 with alopecia areata. Some clones in this sample may be carry-over from other donors' samples.

This chain links TRBV16 with TRBJ1-3, with D perhaps matching TRBD1 (6 bases). Trimming removed 7 bases at V and 0 bases at J, with 13 bases between. CDR1 and CDR2 (germline): KGHSY, FQNENV. This CDR3 comprises 15 residues. CDR3 sequence (DNA): TGTGCCAGCACCGCAGGGGCGAACTCTGGAAACACCATATATTTT. Amino acids: CASTAGANSGNTIYF.

The chain joins TRBV29-1 to TRBJ2-3, with unresolved D. The CDR3 is made up of 14 amino acids. V lost 2 bases and J lost 1, with 10 bases in between. Germline lookup yields CDR1 SQVTM and CDR2 ANQGSEA. This CDR3 is CSVERIARTDTQYF. The CDR3 DNA reads as TGCAGCGTTGAACGAATCGCTCGCACAGATACGCAGTATTTT.

This clonotype occurred a few times. The rearrangement joins TRBV6-2 or TRBV6-3 to TRBJ2-7, with 10 bases lining up with TRBD2. Trimming removed 6 bases from V and 1 base from J; junction bases left unmatched: 9. Germline V CDR1 and CDR2: MNHEY, SVGEGT. This CDR3 has 16 residues. CDR3 sequence: CASRALSGRGSYEQYF. CDR3 coding DNA: TGTGCCAGCAGAGCTCTAAGCGGGAGGGGATCCTACGAGCAGTACTTC.

This clonotype was seen only a few times. The rearrangement uses TRBV30 and TRBJ2-3, with TRBD2 matching over 8 bases. The CDR3 extends over 16 amino acids. CDR1 GTSNPN and CDR2 SVGIG come from the germline V gene (reference sequence). The ends lost 0 bases at V and 0 bases at J; junction bases unmatched: 5. CDR3 region: CAWSVAGGGSTDTQYF. CDR3 DNA: TGTGCCTGGAGTGTCGCCGGGGGGGGAAGCACAGATACGCAGTATTTT.

The genes are TRBV29-1 and TRBJ2-2, with D possibly TRBD1 on 5 matching bases. Germline CDR1 and CDR2: SQVTM and ANQGSEA. The CDR3 length is 14 residues. Deletions cut 2 bases from V and 1 base from J, with 8 bases between. The CDR3 nucleotides are TGCAGCGTTGAAAGGACACAGAACACCGGGGAGCTGTTTTTT. This encodes CSVERTQNTGELFF.

This clonotype was observed a few times. The chain is built from TRBV9 and TRBJ1-5; D unclear. Trimming removed 0 bases at V and 0 bases at J, with 7 bases between. This CDR3 spans 15 amino acids. The germline gives CDR1 SGDLS, CDR2 YYNGEE. The CDR3 sequence is CASSVAPDSNQPQHF. CDR3 DNA: TGTGCCAGCAGCGTAGCGCCAGATAGCAATCAGCCCCAGCATTTT.

This clonotype came up a few times. This chain links TRBV20-1 with TRBJ2-7; D call uncertain. This CDR3 region has 11 residues. V was clipped by 6 bases and J by 3 bases, with 9 bases between them. Germline V gene lookup returns CDR1 DFQATT and CDR2 SNEGSKA (reference sequence). CDR3 in amino acids: CSAPRRYEQYF. The CDR3 DNA is TGCAGTGCCCCCCGTCGCTACGAGCAGTACTTC.

The chain joins TRBV10-3 to TRBJ2-7, with TRBD1 identical over 9 bases. The V segment lost 6 bases and the J segment 3 bases; nucleotides outside the gene matches: 6. Germline assignment: CDR1 ENHRY and CDR2 SYGVKD. This CDR3 contains 14 residues. CDR3 loop: CAIRQQGAGYEQYF. The CDR3 DNA reads as TGTGCCATCAGACAACAGGGGGCGGGCTACGAGCAGTACTTC.

V is TRBV28 and J is TRBJ1-4; TRBD1 is a possible D gene (5 bases). V lost 3 bases, J lost 5 bases, and 10 bases lay in between. The germline CDR1 and CDR2 sequences are MDHEN and SYDVKM. The CDR3 spans 14 residues. The CDR3 loop reads CASSFWAGNEKLFF. Here the CDR3 DNA reads TGTGCCAGCAGTTTTTGGGCAGGGAATGAAAAACTGTTTTTT.

This clonotype appeared a few times. The chain uses TRBV28 and TRBJ1-6; TRBD1 matches 7 bases. CDR3 length: 16 residues. Trimming removed 4 bases from V and 7 bases from J; junction bases left unmatched: 10. CDR1 and CDR2 (germline): MDHEN, SYDVKM. The CDR3 loop is CASSSPTGKVNSPLHF. The CDR3 DNA is TGTGCCAGCAGTTCTCCGACAGGGAAGGTGAATTCACCCCTCCACTTT. Full variable domain (missing parts from reference TRBV28 and TRBJ1-6): DVKVTQSSRYLVKRTGEKVFLECVQDMDHENMFWYRQDPGLGLRLIYFSYDVKMKEKGDIPEGYSVSREKKERFSLILESASTNQTSMYLCASSSPTGKVNSPLHFGNGTRLTVT.

This rearrangement joins TRBV27 to TRBJ1-5, with 8 bases that match TRBD1. Per the germline V gene, CDR1 is MNHEY and CDR2 is SMNVEV (reference sequence). After removal of 6 bases from V and 1 base from J, the junction contained 5 bases not matched to a gene. The CDR3 runs 15 residues. The CDR3 region is CASSPGGLSNQPQHF. The CDR3 bases are TGTGCCAGCAGCCCAGGGGGCCTAAGCAATCAGCCCCAGCATTTT.

This clonotype was seen a handful of times. The chain carries TRBV3-1 and TRBJ2-6; D gene unclear. Germline lookup yields CDR1 LGHDT and CDR2 YNNKEL (reference sequence). The V and J ends lost 1 base and 0 bases respectively, with 16 bases between them. This CDR3 is 19 amino acids long. CDR3 protein: CASSQGLRVVSSGANVLTF. The CDR3, as DNA: TGTGCCAGCAGCCAAGGCCTCCGGGTCGTGAGCTCTGGGGCCAACGTCCTGACTTTC.

V is TRBV25-1 and J is TRBJ2-1; no clear D gene. V dropped 1 base and J dropped 4 bases, with 8 bases sitting between them. The germline V gene encodes CDR1 MGHDK and CDR2 SYGVNS. CDR3 size: 14 residues. The CDR3 loop is CASSESGRYNEQFF. Written as DNA, the CDR3 is TGTGCCAGCAGTGAATCAGGCAGATACAATGAGCAGTTCTTC.

This clonotype turned up a few times. This chain links TRBV28 with TRBJ1-6, with TRBD1 matching 8 bases. This CDR3 is 13 amino acids long. CDR1 is MDHEN and CDR2 is SYDVKM in the germline V gene. J gave up 10 bases and V 5 bases, and 4 bases lay outside the gene matches. CDR3 amino acids: CASSGQGRSPLHF. In DNA form, the CDR3 reads TGTGCCAGCAGTGGACAGGGTCGGTCACCCCTCCACTTT.

V gene TRBV4-1 combines with J gene TRBJ2-2; D perhaps matches TRBD1 (5 bases). Trimming cost V 4 bases and J 3 bases, with 12 bases left between them. The CDR3 loop spans 15 amino acids. Germline V gene sequence: CDR1 MGHRA, CDR2 YSYEKL. CDR3 DNA: TGCGCCAGCAGCCTACACGACAGTGACACCGGGGAGCTGTTTTTT. Translating it yields CASSLHDSDTGELFF.

V usage is TRBV20-1 and J usage is TRBJ1-4; no clear D. V lost 0 bases and J 4 bases, leaving 12 bases between the germline ends. The CDR3 is 15 residues long. The germline CDR1 and CDR2 sequences are DFQATT and SNEGSKA (reference sequence). CDR3 region: CSARDGGRINEKLFF. The CDR3 nucleotides read TGCAGTGCTAGAGATGGCGGGCGGATTAATGAAAAACTGTTTTTT.

The CDR3 DNA sequence: TGTGCCATCAGTGAGCCTGGGACGGTTCAAGAGACCCAGTACTTC. Translated, it gives CAISEPGTVQETQYF. This sequence joins TRBV10-3 and TRBJ2-5, with D possibly being TRBD1 or TRBD2 (5 bases each). The CDR3 spans 15 residues. With 2 bases removed from V and 2 bases from J, the gap between germline ends came to 12 bases. CDR1 and CDR2 from the germline V gene are ENHRY and SYGVKD.

This chain's CDR3 is CASSLEWAAFF. CDR3 in DNA: TGTGCCAGCAGTTTGGAATGGGCAGCTTTCTTT. The chain recombines TRBV12-3 or TRBV12-4 with TRBJ1-1; D is unclear. V was shortened by 3 bases and J by 10 bases, with 9 bases between the two germline ends. This CDR3 has 11 amino acids.

This clonotype was found a few times. The V gene is TRBV29-1, the J gene TRBJ2-1; D not resolved. CDR1 is SQVTM and CDR2 is ANQGSEA in the germline V gene. This CDR3 is 11 amino acids long. V lost 4 bases to trimming and J lost 3 bases, with 4 bases between them. This CDR3 reads CSVGFYNEQFF. CDR3 sequence (DNA): TGCAGCGTTGGGTTCTACAATGAGCAGTTCTTC.

The rearrangement uses TRBV6-6 and TRBJ2-4; 14 bases fit TRBD2. The germline V gene encodes CDR1 MNHNY and CDR2 SVGAGI (reference sequence). V lost 6 bases, J lost 8 bases, and 12 bases stayed unmatched. The CDR3 is 17 residues long. The CDR3 DNA sequence: TGTGCCAGCAGACCCTCAGGGACTAGCGGGAGATGGGACATTCAGTACTTC. Its translation: CASRPSGTSGRWDIQYF.

J is TRBJ2-5 and V is TRBV6-6; D might be TRBD1 (5 bases). The CDR3 is made up of 13 amino acids. V shed 9 bases and J shed 0 bases, with 11 bases lying between them. Germline CDR1 and CDR2: MNHNY and SVGAGI (reference sequence). This CDR3 is CASTLTDQETQYF. The DNA for the CDR3 is TGTGCCAGTACTCTGACAGACCAAGAGACCCAGTACTTC.

The rearrangement joins TRBV13 to TRBJ2-7, with TRBD2 matching over 8 bases. The CDR3 covers 13 residues. Germline V gene data show CDR1 as PRHDT and CDR2 as FYEKMQ (reference sequence). V dropped 5 bases and J dropped 6; count of bases not matched to a gene: 6. CDR3 nucleotides: TGTGCCAGCAGCCCCCGGACTAGCCGCGAGCAGTACTTC. It is translated as CASSPRTSREQYF.

This chain links TRBV28 with TRBJ2-6; D is undetermined. Trimming left V 5 bases short and J 1 base short, with 15 bases between. The CDR3 totals 17 residues. CDR1 is MDHEN and CDR2 is SYDVKM in the germline V gene. CDR3 loop: CASSPVPEPSGANVLTF. DNA for the CDR3: TGTGCCAGCAGTCCCGTCCCCGAGCCTTCTGGGGCCAACGTCCTGACTTTC.

This clonotype was observed a few times. The CDR3 bases are TGCAGCGTATCGACAGGAGCGAACACTGAAGCTTTCTTT. As protein: CSVSTGANTEAFF. The J gene is TRBJ1-1, the V gene TRBV29-1; TRBD1 might be the D (6 bases). Between the trimmed V and J ends, which lost 6 bases and 1 base, there was a span of 12 bases. Looked up from germline, CDR1 is SQVTM and CDR2 is ANQGSEA. The CDR3 consists of 13 residues. Together with reference TRBV29-1 and TRBJ1-1, the CDR3 gives the full variable domain: SAVISQKPSRDICQRGTSLTIQCQVDSQVTMMFWYRQQPGQSLTLIATANQGSEATYESGFVIDKFPISRPNLTFSTLTVSNMSPEDSSIYLCSVSTGANTEAFFGQGTRLTVV.

The rearrangement joins TRBV6-1 to TRBJ2-7; 9 bases match TRBD1. This CDR3 region has 15 residues. The ends lost 1 base at V and 4 bases at J; junction bases unmatched: 5. Germline values: CDR1 MNHNS, CDR2 SASEGT. The CDR3 DNA follows: TGTGCCAGCAGTGAAGTGTTGGGACAGGGATACGAGCAGTACTTC. Amino acid sequence: CASSEVLGQGYEQYF.

The rearrangement links TRBV20-1 to TRBJ2-1; 8 bases agree with TRBD2. The V and J ends lost 4 bases and 8 bases, in that order; junction bases with no gene match: 7. This CDR3 has 13 residues. CDR1 and CDR2 from the germline V gene are DFQATT and SNEGSKA (reference sequence). CDR3 loop: CSATEGLEDEQFF. For the CDR3, the DNA is TGCAGTGCTACTGAGGGACTAGAGGATGAGCAGTTCTTC.

A few counts support this clonotype. The CDR3 sequence is CASSLLAGGTQYF. The CDR3 bases are TGTGCCAGCAGCTTACTAGCGGGAGGTACGCAGTATTTT. The chain joins TRBV7-6 to TRBJ2-3; 11 positions agree with TRBD2. The CDR3 contains 13 residues. Germline CDR1 SGHVS, CDR2 FNYEAQ. The ends lost 2 bases at V and 8 bases at J; junction bases unmatched: 0.

The chain combines TRBV28 with TRBJ2-1, with 8 bases fitting TRBD1. Germline V gives CDR1 MDHEN, CDR2 SYDVKM. V shed 1 base, J shed 10 bases, and the junction held 6 bases outside the gene matches. This CDR3 has 14 amino acids. CDR3 sequence (DNA): TGTGCCAGCAGTTTATCTCAGGGGGCGGGCGAGCAGTTCTTC. This translates into CASSLSQGAGEQFF.

The rearrangement links TRBV7-2 to TRBJ2-7, with TRBD2 as a possible D gene (5 bases). This CDR3 spans 14 amino acids. Germline V gene sequence: CDR1 SGHTA, CDR2 FQGNSA. Deletions cut 5 bases from V and 3 bases from J, with 14 bases between. CDR3 DNA: TGTGCCAGCAGCCTCCCCGGCGGAGGCTACGAGCAGTACTTC. Encoded protein: CASSLPGGGYEQYF.

This clonotype was found a few times. The chain couples TRBV19 to TRBJ1-2; 12 bases are a match to TRBD1. CDR1 and CDR2 (germline): LNHDA, SQIVND (reference sequence). This CDR3 has 15 amino acids. V trimming: 6 bases; J trimming: 5 bases; junction bases outside the gene matches: 7. In DNA, the CDR3 is TGTGCCAGTAGCACCGGGACAGGGGGCAGTTATGGCTACACCTTC. This codes for CASSTGTGGSYGYTF.